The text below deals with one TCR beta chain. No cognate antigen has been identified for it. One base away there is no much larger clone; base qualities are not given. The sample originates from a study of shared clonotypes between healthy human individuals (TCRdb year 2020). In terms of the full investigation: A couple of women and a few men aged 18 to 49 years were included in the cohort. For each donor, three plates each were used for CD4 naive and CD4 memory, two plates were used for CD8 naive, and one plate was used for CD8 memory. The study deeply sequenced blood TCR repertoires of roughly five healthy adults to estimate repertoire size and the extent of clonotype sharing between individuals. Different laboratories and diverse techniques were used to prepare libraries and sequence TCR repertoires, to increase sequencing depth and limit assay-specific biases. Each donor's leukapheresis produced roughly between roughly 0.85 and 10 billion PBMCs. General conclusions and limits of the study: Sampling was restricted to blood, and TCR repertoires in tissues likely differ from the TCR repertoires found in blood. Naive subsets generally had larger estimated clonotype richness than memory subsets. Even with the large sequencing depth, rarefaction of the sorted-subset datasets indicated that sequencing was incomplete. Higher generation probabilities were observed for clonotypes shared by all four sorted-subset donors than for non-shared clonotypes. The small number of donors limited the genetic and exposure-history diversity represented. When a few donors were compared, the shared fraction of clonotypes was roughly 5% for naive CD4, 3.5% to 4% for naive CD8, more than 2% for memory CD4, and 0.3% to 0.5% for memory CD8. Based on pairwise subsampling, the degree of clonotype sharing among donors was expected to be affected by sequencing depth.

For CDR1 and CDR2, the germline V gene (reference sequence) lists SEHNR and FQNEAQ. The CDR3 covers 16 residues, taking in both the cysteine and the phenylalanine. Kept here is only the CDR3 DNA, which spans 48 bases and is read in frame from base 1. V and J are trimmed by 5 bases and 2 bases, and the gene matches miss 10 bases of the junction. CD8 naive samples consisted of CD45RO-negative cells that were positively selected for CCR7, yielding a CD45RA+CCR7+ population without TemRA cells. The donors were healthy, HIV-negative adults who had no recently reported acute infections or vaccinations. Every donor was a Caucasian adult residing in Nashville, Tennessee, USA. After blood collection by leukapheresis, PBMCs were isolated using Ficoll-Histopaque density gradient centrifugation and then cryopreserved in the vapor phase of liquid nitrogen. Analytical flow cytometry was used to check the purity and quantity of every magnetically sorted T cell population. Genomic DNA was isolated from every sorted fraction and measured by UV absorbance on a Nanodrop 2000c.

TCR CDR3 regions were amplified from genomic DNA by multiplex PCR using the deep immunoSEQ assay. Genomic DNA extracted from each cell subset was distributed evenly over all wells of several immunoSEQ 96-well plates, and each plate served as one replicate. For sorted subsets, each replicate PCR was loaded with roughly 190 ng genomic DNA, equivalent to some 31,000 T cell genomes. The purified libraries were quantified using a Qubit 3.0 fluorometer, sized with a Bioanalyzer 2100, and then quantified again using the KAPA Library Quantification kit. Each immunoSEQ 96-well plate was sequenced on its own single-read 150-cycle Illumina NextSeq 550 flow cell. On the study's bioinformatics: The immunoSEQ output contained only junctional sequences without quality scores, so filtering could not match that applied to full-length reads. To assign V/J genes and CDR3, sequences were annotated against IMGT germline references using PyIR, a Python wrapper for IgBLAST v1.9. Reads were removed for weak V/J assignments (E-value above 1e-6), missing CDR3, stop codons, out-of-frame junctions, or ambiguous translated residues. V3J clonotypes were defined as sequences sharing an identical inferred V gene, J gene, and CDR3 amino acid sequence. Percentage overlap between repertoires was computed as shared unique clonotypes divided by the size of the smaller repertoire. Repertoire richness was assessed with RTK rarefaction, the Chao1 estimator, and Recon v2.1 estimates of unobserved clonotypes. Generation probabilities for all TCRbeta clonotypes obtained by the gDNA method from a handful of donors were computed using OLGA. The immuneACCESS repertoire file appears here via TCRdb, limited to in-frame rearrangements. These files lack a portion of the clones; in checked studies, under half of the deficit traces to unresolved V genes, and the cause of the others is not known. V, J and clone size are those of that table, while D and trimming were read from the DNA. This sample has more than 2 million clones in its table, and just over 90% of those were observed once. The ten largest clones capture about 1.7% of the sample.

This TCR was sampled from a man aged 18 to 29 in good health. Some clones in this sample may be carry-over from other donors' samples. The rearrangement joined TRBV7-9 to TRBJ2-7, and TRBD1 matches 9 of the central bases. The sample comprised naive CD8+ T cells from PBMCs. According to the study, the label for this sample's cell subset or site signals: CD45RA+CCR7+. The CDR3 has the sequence CASSMTGGDSPYEQYF. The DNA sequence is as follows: TGTGCCAGCAGCATGACAGGGGGTGACAGCCCCTACGAGCAGTACTTC.